This T cell receptor beta chain came from a study of Graves' ophthalmopathy and Graves' hyperthyroidism. CDR3 regions of TCR beta were amplified from RNA transcripts. First-round RT-PCR used HTBI primers; second-round multiplex PCR followed. TCRdb processed the multiplex PCR reads anew with MiXCR; each CDR3 protein has one entry. The sample has 400,000 to 500,000 distinct CDR3 sequences; around a fifth are singletons. This clonotype was picked up many times. The specimen was peripheral blood. This clonotype was obtained from a woman aged 18-35 years with stable Graves' hyperthyroidism.

For the CDR3, the DNA is TGTGCCATCAGCCGGACTAGCGGGGCTCAAGAGACCCAGTACTTC. Its translation is CAISRTSGAQETQYF. The chain is built from TRBV10-3 and TRBJ2-5; 12 nucleotides agree with TRBD2. V dropped 6 bases and J dropped 2; count of bases not matched to a gene: 4. The germline gives CDR1 ENHRY, CDR2 SYGVKD. This CDR3 spans 15 amino acids.